This T cell receptor (beta chain) was profiled in a study of response to subunit inactivated influenza vaccine. This clonotype has only a few counts. The CDR3 runs 14 residues. Deletions cut 1 base from V and 5 bases from J, with 11 bases between. Germline lookup yields CDR1 LGHNA and CDR2 YSLEER. Using its own MiXCR run on the RT-PCR reads, TCRdb lists one record per CDR3 protein. The data show approximately 730,000 distinct CDR3 sequences, around 14% seen once. The sample was PBMCs from blood, taken 14 to 15 days before vaccination. The rearrangement links TRBV4-3 to TRBJ2-5; possibly TRBD1 for D (6 bases). This sequence originates from a man over 45 who received an inactivated influenza vaccine. CDR3 DNA sequence: TGCGCCAGCAGCCAAGGGGGGCGCTCTGAGACCCAGTACTTC. Translation: CASSQGGRSETQYF.